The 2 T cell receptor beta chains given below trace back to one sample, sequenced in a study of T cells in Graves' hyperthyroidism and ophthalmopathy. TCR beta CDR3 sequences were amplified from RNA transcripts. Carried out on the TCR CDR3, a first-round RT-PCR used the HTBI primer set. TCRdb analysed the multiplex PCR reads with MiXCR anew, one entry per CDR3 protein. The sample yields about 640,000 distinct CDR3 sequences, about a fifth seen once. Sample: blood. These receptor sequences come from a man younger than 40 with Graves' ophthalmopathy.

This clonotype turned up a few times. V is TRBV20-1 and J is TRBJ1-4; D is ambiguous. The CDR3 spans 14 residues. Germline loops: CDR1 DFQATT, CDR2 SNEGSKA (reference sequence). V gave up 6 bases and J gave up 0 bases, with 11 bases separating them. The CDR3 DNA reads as TGCAGTGCAAGGATTACCGCAACTAATGAAAAACTGTTTTTT. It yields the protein CSARITATNEKLFF.

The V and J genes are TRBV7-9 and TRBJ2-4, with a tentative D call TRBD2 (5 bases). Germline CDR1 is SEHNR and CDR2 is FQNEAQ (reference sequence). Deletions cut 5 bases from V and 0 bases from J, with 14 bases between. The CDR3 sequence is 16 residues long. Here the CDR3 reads CASSPFSGLAKNIQYF. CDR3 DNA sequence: TGTGCCAGCAGCCCTTTCTCCGGACTAGCCAAAAACATTCAGTACTTC.